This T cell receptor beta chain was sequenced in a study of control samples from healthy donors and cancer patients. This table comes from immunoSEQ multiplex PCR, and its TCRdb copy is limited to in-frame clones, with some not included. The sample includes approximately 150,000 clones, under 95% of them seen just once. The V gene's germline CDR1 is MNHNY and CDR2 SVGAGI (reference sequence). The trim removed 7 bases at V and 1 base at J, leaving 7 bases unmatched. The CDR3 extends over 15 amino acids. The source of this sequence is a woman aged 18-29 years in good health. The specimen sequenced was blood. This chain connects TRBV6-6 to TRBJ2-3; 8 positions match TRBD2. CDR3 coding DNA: TGTGCCAGCACGGATAGCGGGGTTCGCACAGATACGCAGTATTTT. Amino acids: CASTDSGVRTDTQYF.